Sequencing of this T cell receptor beta chain was carried out in a study of T-cell memory formation after mild COVID-19. General study findings and limits: CD4+ clones that contracted lay mainly in CM and EM; CD8+ ones lay in EMRA.

TCRdb independently ran MiXCR on the 5' RACE reads; one entry per CDR3 protein. This table holds under 300,000 distinct CDR3 sequences, about a sixth found once. CDR3 length equals 14 residues. Germline CDR1 and CDR2: SGHRS and YFSETQ. Trimming left V 4 bases short and J 4 bases short, with 14 bases between. This clonotype was counted between two and nine times. Its antigen is unknown. This TCR was sampled from a young man who had mild COVID-19 (a few samples of this study predate the infection). Cell type and time point are not known. The chain uses TRBV5-1 and TRBJ1-1; TRBD1 might be the D (6 bases). Material for sequencing was PBMCs or a T cell subset sorted from them (not recorded which). The CDR3 is CASSIQGYRTEAFF. The CDR3 bases are TGCGCCAGCAGCATACAGGGCTATCGCACTGAAGCTTTCTTT.